The sample holds one count of the clone carrying this T cell receptor (beta chain). The sample belongs to a study of shared clonotypes between healthy human individuals. Profiling relied on immunoSEQ multiplex PCR, and the TCRdb table lists in-frame clones only, not all of them. This table holds some 1.4 million clones, roughly 96% found once. Sequenced input: naive CD4+ T cells sorted from blood. The sample's subset: CD45RA+ positively selected. The TCR comes from a man aged 25-45 years in good health.

The CDR3 spells CASSPPDYRNTGELFF. CDR3 bases: TGTGCCAGCAGCCCCCCGGACTATAGAAACACCGGGGAGCTGTTTTTT. The genes are TRBV9 and TRBJ2-2; possibly TRBD2 for D (6 bases). The germline gives CDR1 SGDLS, CDR2 YYNGEE. The CDR3 covers 16 residues. Trimming cost V 4 bases and J 2 bases, with 15 bases left between them.